This T cell receptor (beta chain) came from a study of control samples from healthy donors and cancer patients. CDR1 SGHRS and CDR2 YFSETQ come from the germline V gene. This CDR3 comprises 16 residues. With V trimmed by 0 bases and J by 7 bases, 7 bases remained unmatched. TCRdb keeps only in-frame clones here, not all; method: immunoSEQ multiplex PCR. The table has about 270,000 clones, about 80% seen once; the top ten hold about an eighth. The specimen sequenced was PBMCs. This receptor was obtained from a woman aged 60 to 75 with lung cancer. The chain couples TRBV5-1 to TRBJ1-4; 9 nucleotides match TRBD1. The CDR3 coding sequence is TGCGCCAGCAGCTTGGTCTACAGGGGGCTAAGTGAAAAACTGTTTTTT. Translation gives CASSLVYRGLSEKLFF.